A single sample gave rise to the 20 T cell receptor beta chains below, sequenced in a study of OX40 agonist ivuxolimab in advanced cancers. Method: immunoSEQ multiplex PCR; TCRdb's copy keeps in-frame clones and lacks some. Here the sample spans under 50,000 clones, more than 70% being singletons. Sequenced material: CD4+ or CD8+ T cells sorted from blood, taken in a trial of the OX40 agonist ivuxolimab. These receptors were obtained from an adult with an advanced solid tumor such as melanoma, head and neck, liver or kidney cancer.

The chain carries TRBV27 and TRBJ2-3; maybe TRBD1 (6 bases). The germline V and J ends were trimmed by 4 bases and 2 bases, with 16 bases remaining between them. The germline gives CDR1 MNHEY, CDR2 SMNVEV (reference sequence). The CDR3 totals 16 residues. The CDR3 DNA reads as TGTGCCAGCAGTTCCTTGCTGAACAGGGTCACAGATACGCAGTATTTT. It yields the protein CASSSLLNRVTDTQYF.

The chain is built from TRBV7-8 and TRBJ2-7, with D tentatively TRBD1 (6 bases). The CDR3 covers 16 residues. Germline V gene data show CDR1 as SGHVS and CDR2 as FQNEAQ. Trimming pared 1 base from V and 0 bases from J, leaving 13 bases between. CDR3 sequence: CASSLEPGQSSYEQYF. The CDR3, as DNA: TGTGCCAGCAGCTTAGAGCCCGGACAGAGCTCCTACGAGCAGTACTTC.

This clone was counted a single time. V is TRBV28 and J is TRBJ1-5; the D is unclear. Trimming cost V 5 bases and J 4 bases, with 15 bases left between them. CDR3 length: 15 residues. Germline V CDR1 and CDR2: MDHEN, SYDVKM. The CDR3, as DNA: TGTGCCAGCAGTCCCCCACCGGGTTTTAATCAGCCCCAGCATTTT. Translating it yields CASSPPPGFNQPQHF.

V gene TRBV2 combines with J gene TRBJ1-5; tentatively, D is TRBD1 (5 bases). The V and J ends lost 6 bases and 7 bases respectively, with 19 bases between them. The CDR3 has 15 residues. The germline V gene encodes CDR1 SNHLY and CDR2 FYNNEI. This CDR3 is CASSTSGGTLQPQHF. DNA of the CDR3: TGTGCCAGCAGCACAAGTGGGGGAACGCTCCAGCCCCAGCATTTT.

The chain combines TRBV28 with TRBJ2-7, with D possibly matching TRBD2 (6 bases). Germline V CDR1 and CDR2: MDHEN, SYDVKM. Trimming stripped 7 bases from V and 4 bases from J, with 17 bases between. The CDR3 loop spans 14 amino acids. In DNA, the CDR3 is TGTGCCAGCACCCCTGCCCAACTAGCATACGAGCAGTACTTC. It codes for CASTPAQLAYEQYF.

This clone appeared a few times. The chain employs TRBV15 and TRBJ1-1; TRBD1 might be the D (6 bases). Per germline, CDR1 LNHNV and CDR2 YYDKDF (reference sequence). The CDR3 is 18 amino acids. Trimming took 3 bases from V and 0 from J, leaving 20 bases between them. The CDR3 region is CATSRRGGAELLNTEAFF. Here the CDR3 DNA reads TGTGCCACCAGCAGGAGGGGGGGTGCCGAGCTTCTGAACACTGAAGCTTTCTTT. The variable domain in full, with the rest retrieved from reference TRBV15 and TRBJ1-1, is DAMVIQNPRYQVTQFGKPVTLSCSQTLNHNVMYWYQQKSSQAPKLLFHYYDKDFNNEADTPDNFQSRRPNTSFCFLDIRSPGLGDTAMYLCATSRRGGAELLNTEAFFGQGTRLTVV.

The chain couples TRBV6-8 to TRBJ1-2; 10 bases agree with TRBD1. The germline CDR1 and CDR2 sequences are MNHGY and SAAAGT. Unmatched junction bases numbered 1, after V lost 4 bases and J lost 5 bases. CDR3 length equals 13 residues. The CDR3 loop reads CASSWTGGYGYTF. The CDR3 nucleotides are TGTGCCAGCAGTTGGACAGGGGGGTATGGCTACACCTTC.

This chain connects TRBV18 to TRBJ2-5, with 12 bases lining up with TRBD2. This CDR3 contains 15 residues. After removal of 3 bases from V and 5 bases from J, the junction contained 4 bases not matched to a gene. In germline, CDR1 is KGHSH, CDR2 LQKENI. In DNA, the CDR3 is TGTGCCAGCTCACCCAGGACTAGCGGGGTTGAGACCCAGTACTTC. Its translation is CASSPRTSGVETQYF.

This sequence joins TRBV5-6 and TRBJ1-1; D is ambiguous. V lost 0 bases and J 6 bases, leaving 15 bases between the germline ends. CDR3 length: 15 amino acids. Germline V gene sequence: CDR1 SGHDT, CDR2 YYEEEE. Here the CDR3 reads CASSLGVEGRAEAFF. The CDR3, as DNA: TGTGCCAGCAGCTTGGGGGTGGAGGGTCGGGCTGAAGCTTTCTTT.

This clone is labeled medium-sized. The gene calls are TRBV28 and TRBJ1-1; D is uncertain. The CDR3 contains 15 residues. V was clipped by 5 bases and J by 0 bases, with 13 bases between them. Per the germline V gene, CDR1 is MDHEN and CDR2 is SYDVKM. CDR3 DNA sequence: TGTGCCAGCAGTCCCTTAGGGAGCCTGAACACTGAAGCTTTCTTT. Its translation is CASSPLGSLNTEAFF.

The V gene is TRBV5-6, the J gene TRBJ2-5; D not certain. TRBJ2-7 explains the end of the DNA better; the J call may be wrong. From germline, CDR1 is SGHDT and CDR2 YYEEEE. CDR3 length equals 15 residues. The DNA for the CDR3 is TGTGCCAGCAGCTTGGGCATGGATATTTGGAACGAGCAGTACTTC. Protein sequence: CASSLGMDIWNEQYF.

This chain connects TRBV18 to TRBJ2-3; D not resolved. The V and J ends lost 8 bases and 2 bases respectively, with 8 bases between them. The CDR3 is 12 residues long. Germline lookup yields CDR1 KGHSH and CDR2 LQKENI. The DNA for the CDR3 is TGTGCCAGCACGTTTAACACAGATACGCAGTATTTT. This encodes CASTFNTDTQYF.

This sequence joins TRBV6-7 and TRBJ1-6; D is undetermined. TRBV6-7 is marked as an open reading frame, function uncertain. The CDR3 contains 12 residues. The V gene lost 6 bases and the J gene lost 8 bases, with 8 bases spanning the gap. The CDR3: CASRQWDSPLHF. The CDR3 DNA reads as TGTGCCAGCAGGCAATGGGATTCACCCCTCCACTTT.

This chain uses TRBV7-9 with TRBJ2-1; TRBD2 matches 13 bases. This CDR3 is built from 16 residues. Germline V gene lookup returns CDR1 SEHNR and CDR2 FQNEAQ (reference sequence). The V segment lost 5 bases and the J segment 10 bases; nucleotides outside the gene matches: 11. CDR3 nucleotides: TGTGCCAGCAGCCTAGGACTAGCGGGGGATACAAGGGAGCAGTTCTTC. It is translated as CASSLGLAGDTREQFF.

V is TRBV7-9 and J is TRBJ1-1; D is perhaps TRBD1 (5 bases). CDR1 SEHNR and CDR2 FQNEAQ come from the germline V gene (reference sequence). The CDR3 loop spans 14 amino acids. V dropped 3 bases and J dropped 1 base, with 9 bases sitting between them. In nucleotides, the CDR3 is TGTGCCAGCAGCTTCCAGGGTAGGAACACTGAAGCTTTCTTT. Residues: CASSFQGRNTEAFF.

The J gene is TRBJ1-2, the V gene TRBV14, with 7 bases that match TRBD1. The CDR3 spans 15 residues. CDR1 and CDR2 (germline): SGHDN, FVKESK. V trimming: 0 bases; J trimming: 6 bases; junction bases outside the gene matches: 7. The CDR3 region has the DNA TGTGCCAGCAGCCAAGATCTGAAGGGACAGCATGGCTACACCTTC. Translated, it gives CASSQDLKGQHGYTF.

This chain links TRBV6-6 with TRBJ2-7; unclear D gene. The length of the CDR3 is 13 residues. Germline V CDR1 and CDR2: MNHNY, SVGAGI (reference sequence). V lost 6 bases, J lost 2 bases, and 11 bases lay in between. For the CDR3, the DNA is TGTGCCAGCAGCCCCGGAGCCGCCTACGAGCAGTACTTC. This sequence encodes CASSPGAAYEQYF.

The chain is built from TRBV10-1 and TRBJ2-3; a weak D match, TRBD1 (5 bases). The CDR3 is 15 residues long. The germline CDR1 and CDR2 sequences are WNHNN and SYGVQD (reference sequence). With 4 bases removed from V and 2 bases from J, the gap between germline ends came to 13 bases. The CDR3 sequence: CASSAQGLDTDTQYF. For the CDR3, the DNA is TGCGCCAGCAGTGCCCAGGGTTTAGACACAGATACGCAGTATTTT.

The rearrangement uses TRBV7-8 and TRBJ1-6; D gene uncertain. Trimming removed 5 bases from V and 8 bases from J, with 7 bases in between. This CDR3 comprises 12 residues. CDR1 is SGHVS, CDR2 FQNEAQ, per germline. This CDR3 is CASSRIDSPLHF. For the CDR3, the DNA is TGTGCCAGCAGCCGAATAGATTCACCCCTCCACTTT.

The J gene is TRBJ1-5, the V gene TRBV7-9; weak D call: TRBD1 (6 bases). Trimming shortened V by 5 bases and J by 0 bases, and 11 bases separated the two germline ends. The CDR3 contains 15 residues. CDR1 SEHNR and CDR2 FQNEAQ come from the germline V gene (reference sequence). Here the CDR3 DNA reads TGTGCCAGCAGCCCCGGGGGCAGTAGCAATCAGCCCCAGCATTTT. Protein: CASSPGGSSNQPQHF.